These 5 T cell receptor beta chains were all obtained from the same sample, sequenced in a study of blood T cell repertoires in COVID-19 (dated by TCRdb to the early 2020s). The library came from the immunoSEQ multiplex PCR assay. TCRdb re-hosts the immuneACCESS table, in-frame sequences only. Its copies lack some clones; in the studies checked, an unresolved V gene accounts for under half of them, and the cause for the rest is not known. This sample is represented by fewer than 100,000 clones; 85% to 90% of them were singletons. Of the sample, over 15% falls within the top ten clones. The sequenced material came from peripheral blood. These receptors originate from a human donor in a cohort sampled during active COVID-19.

CDR3 nucleotide sequence: TGTGCCAGCAGTGAATCCGACACGGGAAATTCACCCCTCCACTTT. Translated, it gives CASSESDTGNSPLHF. The rearrangement joins TRBV25-1 to TRBJ1-6; D unresolved. The CDR3 is 15 amino acids. CDR1 is MGHDK and CDR2 is SYGVNS in the germline V gene. V was shortened by 1 base and J by 7 bases, with 11 bases between the two germline ends.

V gene TRBV2 combines with J gene TRBJ2-1, with 7 bases matching TRBD1. There are 15 residues in the CDR3. Germline CDR1 and CDR2: SNHLY and FYNNEI. Unmatched junction bases numbered 10, after V lost 6 bases and J lost 5 bases. This CDR3 reads CASSTPGQKDNEQFF. As DNA, the CDR3 is TGTGCCAGCAGCACGCCGGGACAGAAGGACAATGAGCAGTTCTTC.

The chain combines TRBV5-1 with TRBJ2-1; possibly TRBD2 for D (6 bases). The V gene's germline CDR1 is SGHRS and CDR2 YFSETQ. Trimming took 1 base from V and 8 from J, leaving 16 bases between them. CDR3 length equals 15 residues. This CDR3 is CASSLILADDHEQFF. CDR3 nucleotides: TGCGCCAGCAGCTTGATACTAGCCGACGACCATGAGCAGTTCTTC.

V is TRBV9 and J is TRBJ2-1; TRBD2 is a possible D gene (6 bases). The CDR3 length is 15 residues. Germline CDR1 is SGDLS and CDR2 is YYNGEE. The V end lost 0 bases, the J end lost 9 bases, and 16 bases lay between the germline ends. CDR3 protein: CASSVALAAGSEQFF. DNA for the CDR3: TGTGCCAGCAGCGTAGCGTTAGCGGCAGGAAGTGAGCAGTTCTTC.

In its sample, this clone was seen once. This rearrangement joins TRBV18 to TRBJ1-6; 9 nucleotides align to TRBD1. This CDR3 is built from 16 residues. Trimming at V came to 6 bases and at J to 7 bases, leaving 10 bases not matched to a gene. CDR1 KGHSH and CDR2 LQKENI come from the germline V gene. In DNA form, the CDR3 reads TGTGCCAGCTCTCCAGGCGGACAGGGGTTAAATTCACCCCTCCACTTT. Translated, it gives CASSPGGQGLNSPLHF.